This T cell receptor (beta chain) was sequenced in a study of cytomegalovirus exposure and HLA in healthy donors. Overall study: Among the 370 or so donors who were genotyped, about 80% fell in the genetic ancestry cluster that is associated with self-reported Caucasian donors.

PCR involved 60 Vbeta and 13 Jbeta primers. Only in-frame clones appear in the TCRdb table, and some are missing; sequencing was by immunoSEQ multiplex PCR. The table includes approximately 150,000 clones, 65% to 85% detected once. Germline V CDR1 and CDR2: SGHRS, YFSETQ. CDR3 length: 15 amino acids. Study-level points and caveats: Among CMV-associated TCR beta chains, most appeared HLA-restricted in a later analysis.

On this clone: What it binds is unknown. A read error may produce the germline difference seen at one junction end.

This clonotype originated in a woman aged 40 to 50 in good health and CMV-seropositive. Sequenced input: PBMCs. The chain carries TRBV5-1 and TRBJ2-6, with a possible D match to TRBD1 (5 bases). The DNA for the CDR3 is TGCGCCAGCAGCCTTGAAGGGGCTGGGGCCAACGGCCTGACTTTC. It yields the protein CASSLEGAGANGLTF.